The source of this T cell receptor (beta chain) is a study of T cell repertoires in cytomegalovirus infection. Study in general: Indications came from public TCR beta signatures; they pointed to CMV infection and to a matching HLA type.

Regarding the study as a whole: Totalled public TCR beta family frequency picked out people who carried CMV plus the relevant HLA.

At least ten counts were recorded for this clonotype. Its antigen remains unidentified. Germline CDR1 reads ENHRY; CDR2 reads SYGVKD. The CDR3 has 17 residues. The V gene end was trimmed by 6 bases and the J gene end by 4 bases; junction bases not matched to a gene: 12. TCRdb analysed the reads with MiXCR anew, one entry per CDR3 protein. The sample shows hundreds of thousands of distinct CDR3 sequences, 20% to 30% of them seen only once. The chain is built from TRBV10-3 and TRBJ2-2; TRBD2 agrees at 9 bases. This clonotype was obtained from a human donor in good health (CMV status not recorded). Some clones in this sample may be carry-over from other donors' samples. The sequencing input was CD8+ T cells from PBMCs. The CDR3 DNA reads TGTGCCATCAGCTTACTCAAGCGGGGGGACTCCACCGGGGAGCTGTTTTTT. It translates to CAISLLKRGDSTGELFF.